A single sample is the source of the 17 T cell receptor beta chains below, sequenced in a study of breast tumors, draining lymph nodes, adjacent tissues. Via MiXCR, TCRdb re-called the multiplex PCR reads, giving one row per CDR3 protein. Of approximately 200,000 distinct CDR3 sequences in the sample, approximately 33% were seen once. Axillary draining lymph nodes of breast cancer patients supplied the node samples. Input material: axillary lymph node tissue. These receptors came from a female donor with breast cancer. Some clones in this sample may be carry-over from other donors' samples.

The chain links TRBV7-2 to TRBJ1-4; no definite D call. The germline CDR1 and CDR2 sequences are SGHTA and FQGNSA. This CDR3 is 13 amino acids long. V gave up 5 bases and J gave up 2 bases, with 6 bases separating them. The CDR3 region has the DNA TGTGCCAGCAGCATCGGGACTAATGAAAAACTGTTTTTT. Residues: CASSIGTNEKLFF.

This clonotype was picked up many times. The CDR3 reads CSAARDLTYEQYF. CDR3 nucleotides: TGCAGTGCTGCACGGGACCTTACCTACGAGCAGTACTTC. This sequence joins TRBV20-1 and TRBJ2-7; either TRBD1 or TRBD2 may supply D (5 bases each). Per germline, CDR1 DFQATT and CDR2 SNEGSKA (reference sequence). This CDR3 region has 13 residues. V was shortened by 5 bases and J by 2 bases, with 13 bases between the two germline ends.

To note about this clonotype: A much more abundant neighbour one base away suggests this may be a read error. The chain joins TRBV6-5 to TRBJ2-7; D is possibly TRBD2 (6 bases). Germline assignment: CDR1 MNHEY and CDR2 SVGAGI. The CDR3 extends over 15 amino acids. The CDR3 here is CTSSYSRGSSYEQYF. The CDR3 region has the DNA TGTACCAGCAGTTACTCGCGGGGAAGCTCCTACGAGCAGTACTTC.

This clonotype was seen only a few times. The chain joins TRBV14 to TRBJ2-1, with D perhaps matching TRBD2 (6 bases). The V and J ends lost 2 bases and 8 bases respectively, with 16 bases between them. CDR1 is SGHDN, CDR2 FVKESK, per germline. The CDR3 runs to 15 residues. The CDR3 loop reads CASSQWASVSDEQFF. In DNA form, the CDR3 reads TGTGCCAGCAGCCAATGGGCTAGCGTCTCGGATGAGCAGTTCTTC.

Ten or more counts support this clonotype. V usage is TRBV2 and J usage is TRBJ2-7; no reliable D call. Between the trimmed V and J ends, which lost 7 bases and 3 bases, there was a span of 13 bases. This CDR3 spans 13 amino acids. Per germline, CDR1 SNHLY and CDR2 FYNNEI. The DNA for the CDR3 is TGTGCCAGCAAGGAGACCGGAGACTACGAGCAGTACTTC. Translated, it gives CASKETGDYEQYF.

At least ten counts were recorded for this clonotype. The V and J genes are TRBV6-5 and TRBJ1-3; D gene uncertain. Deletions cut 6 bases from V and 2 bases from J, with 11 bases between. Germline V gene sequence: CDR1 MNHEY, CDR2 SVGAGI. This CDR3 is 14 amino acids long. The CDR3 protein is CASSYTATGNTIYF. The CDR3 DNA reads TGTGCCAGCAGCTACACAGCGACTGGAAACACCATATATTTT.

This clonotype was detected many times. The chain combines TRBV29-1 with TRBJ2-7, with 11 bases matching TRBD2. V shed 7 bases, J shed 5 bases, and the junction held 7 bases outside the gene matches. The CDR3 has 13 amino acids. The V gene's germline CDR1 is SQVTM and CDR2 ANQGSEA. The CDR3, as DNA: TGCAGCGGAACTAGCGGGGGAACCCACGAGCAGTACTTC. It yields the protein CSGTSGGTHEQYF.

There are many counts of this clonotype. The V and J genes are TRBV18 and TRBJ2-7; 7 nucleotides align to TRBD1. Germline V CDR1 and CDR2: KGHSH, LQKENI. The CDR3 totals 15 residues. The V gene end was trimmed by 2 bases and the J gene end by 3 bases; junction bases not matched to a gene: 7. CDR3 residues: CASSPEGAGNYEQYF. CDR3 nucleotide sequence: TGTGCCAGCTCACCAGAGGGGGCAGGCAACTACGAGCAGTACTTC.

Note on this clonotype: This may arise from a read error, as a much more abundant clone is one base away. The rearrangement uses TRBV20-1 and TRBJ2-1; D gene unclear. The germline V gene has CDR1 DFQATT and CDR2 SNEGSKA (reference sequence). The CDR3 covers 11 residues. The CDR3 is CSGRSWDEQSF. CDR3 nucleotides: TGCAGTGGGAGAAGCTGGGATGAGCAGTCCTTC.

The table lists this clonotype with a few counts. The chain combines TRBV20-1 with TRBJ1-1; perhaps TRBD1 as D (5 bases). This CDR3 is 12 amino acids long. V gave up 6 bases and J gave up 10 bases, with 18 bases separating them. From germline, CDR1 is DFQATT and CDR2 SNEGSKA (reference sequence). CDR3 in DNA: TGCAGTGCCGGGGGGACGGCGACGGTAGCTTTCTTT. The encoded protein is CSAGGTATVAFF.

This clonotype was observed many times. The genes are TRBV25-1 and TRBJ1-4; D remains ambiguous. V was shortened by 0 bases and J by 3 bases, with 5 bases between the two germline ends. Germline loops: CDR1 MGHDK, CDR2 SYGVNS. The CDR3 length is 14 residues. The CDR3 region is CASSEYRANEKLFF. As DNA, the CDR3 is TGTGCCAGCAGTGAATACAGAGCTAATGAAAAACTGTTTTTT.

This clonotype was detected many times. The V call is TRBV20-1, the J call TRBJ2-2; 10 bases are a match to TRBD2. Germline V gene sequence: CDR1 DFQATT, CDR2 SNEGSKA (reference sequence). This CDR3 region has 15 residues. The V segment lost 0 bases and the J segment 7 bases; nucleotides outside the gene matches: 5. Here the CDR3 reads CSARESGRAGGELFF. The DNA for the CDR3 is TGCAGTGCTAGAGAAAGCGGGAGGGCTGGCGGGGAGCTGTTTTTT.

Of note for this clonotype: The junction does not match germline at one end; this may be a read error. CDR3 sequence: CAGSSTRGAHNEQFF. CDR3 nucleotides: TGTGCCGGCAGCAGCACCCGGGGGGCGCACAATGAGCAGTTCTTC. The chain combines TRBV7-8 with TRBJ2-1; weak D call: TRBD2 (7 bases). This CDR3 contains 15 residues. Germline lookup yields CDR1 SGHVS and CDR2 FQNEAQ.

This clonotype occurred many times. The rearrangement joins TRBV6-5 to TRBJ2-7, with D possibly TRBD1 on 5 matching bases. The CDR3 covers 12 residues. With 5 bases removed from V and 6 bases from J, the gap between germline ends came to 11 bases. Per germline, CDR1 MNHEY and CDR2 SVGAGI. CDR3 residues: CASSRAGFEQYF. Written as DNA, the CDR3 is TGTGCCAGCAGTCGGGCAGGGTTCGAGCAGTACTTC.

This clonotype was recorded at least ten times. The CDR3 loop reads CASSQDQLAGRETQYF. CDR3 in DNA: TGTGCCAGCAGCCAAGACCAACTAGCGGGGAGGGAGACCCAGTACTTC. V is TRBV4-2 and J is TRBJ2-5; 10 bases match TRBD2. The CDR3 sequence is 16 residues long. J gave up 5 bases and V 0 bases, and 6 bases lay outside the gene matches. Germline V gives CDR1 LGHNA, CDR2 YNFKEQ.

In its sample, this clonotype was seen many times. V is TRBV6-5 and J is TRBJ1-2; TRBD1 matches 8 bases. The germline V gene encodes CDR1 MNHEY and CDR2 SVGAGI. The ends lost 2 bases at V and 8 bases at J; junction bases unmatched: 10. The CDR3 runs 15 residues. The chain's CDR3 is CASSYGPGQGGGYTF. CDR3 bases: TGTGCCAGCAGTTACGGGCCAGGACAGGGAGGAGGCTACACCTTC.

At least ten counts were recorded for this clonotype. V and J are TRBV5-5 and TRBJ2-6; D possibly corresponds to TRBD2 (5 bases). Trimming cost V 0 bases and J 0 bases, with 7 bases left between them. CDR1 is SGHKS and CDR2 is YYEKEE in the germline V gene (reference sequence). The CDR3 spans 16 residues. Here the CDR3 reads CASSLVRDSGANVLTF. For the CDR3, the DNA is TGTGCCAGCAGCTTGGTACGGGACTCTGGGGCCAACGTCCTGACTTTC.